This section outlines one T cell receptor (beta chain) sequence together with its context. This sample stems from a study of blood T cell repertoires in COVID-19. The V end was cut by 4 bases, the J end by 9 bases, with 10 bases between. This CDR3 region has 12 residues. In germline, CDR1 is SEHNR, CDR2 FQNEAQ (reference sequence). Per the original methods: By means of reference gene primer amplification, nucleated cell counts were estimated. This table comes from immunoSEQ multiplex PCR, and its TCRdb copy is limited to in-frame clones, with some not included. V, J and clone size derive from that table, while D and trimming were established from the DNA sequence. Of some 400,000 clones detected, roughly 90% appear once; the ten largest clones hold 1.7%.

This TCR was recovered from a woman aged 25 to 45 who had recovered from COVID-19. The sequenced sample consisted of PBMCs or T cells enriched from blood (not recorded which). V usage is TRBV7-9 and J usage is TRBJ2-1; D call uncertain. For the CDR3, the DNA is TGTGCCAGCAGCTACTTTAGAGCTGAGCAGTTCTTC. Its translation is CASSYFRAEQFF.